These 31 T cell receptor beta chains share one sample of origin, sequenced in a study of blood T cell repertoires in COVID-19. TCRdb's copy holds only in-frame clones and misses some; the assay was immunoSEQ multiplex PCR. The top ten clones hold 4.2% of a sample with about 98,000 clones, 91% of them seen once. The sequencing sample was made of peripheral blood. The receptors stem from a man between 18 and 29 years old with acute or convalescent COVID-19.

This chain links TRBV7-6 with TRBJ1-1, with 7 positions matching TRBD1. The junction had 12 bases not matched to a gene; V was cut back by 6 bases and J by 5 bases. This CDR3 has 15 residues. Looked up from germline, CDR1 is SGHVS and CDR2 is FNYEAQ. The CDR3, as DNA: TGTGCCAGCAGGTCAAAGATAGGGGGCGCGACTGAAGCTTTCTTT. Residues: CASRSKIGGATEAFF.

The chain has TRBV5-1 and TRBJ2-3; 11 nucleotides line up with TRBD2. Germline-derived CDR1 and CDR2 are SGHRS and YFSETQ. J was trimmed by 4 bases and V by 2 bases; bases with no gene match: 3. The CDR3 has 15 amino acids. CDR3 amino acids: CASSLTSGSSDTQYF. The CDR3 nucleotides are TGCGCCAGCAGCTTAACTAGCGGGAGTTCAGATACGCAGTATTTT.

The chain uses TRBV30 and TRBJ1-1; D remains unclear. Trimming took off 2 bases at V and 6 bases at J, with 7 bases between the two ends. CDR1 and CDR2 (germline): GTSNPN, SVGIG (reference sequence). This CDR3 has 11 residues. The CDR3 DNA reads TGTGCCTGGAGTTGGAGGGCTGAAGCTTTCTTT. Translating gives CAWSWRAEAFF.

This clone came up once. The chain joins TRBV5-6 to TRBJ1-2; 7 bases line up with TRBD1. V shed 2 bases and J 6 bases; nucleotides not matched to a gene: 10. The CDR3 has 15 residues. Germline V gives CDR1 SGHDT, CDR2 YYEEEE. CDR3 protein: CASSLPFRQGDGYTF. DNA of the CDR3: TGTGCCAGCAGCTTACCCTTCAGACAGGGTGATGGCTACACCTTC.

This rearrangement joins TRBV24-1 to TRBJ2-7, with 11 bases fitting TRBD2. The CDR3 is 16 amino acids. From germline, CDR1 is KGHDR and CDR2 SFDVKD. The J segment lost 5 bases and the V segment lost 3 bases, leaving 8 bases of the junction unmatched. As DNA, the CDR3 is TGTGCCACCAGTGATGTTGGACTAGCGGGTACCAACGAGCAGTACTTC. Its protein product is CATSDVGLAGTNEQYF.

This chain joins TRBV5-1 and TRBJ2-5; 8 bases agree with TRBD1. The V gene end was trimmed by 1 base and the J gene end by 1 base; junction bases not matched to a gene: 6. The CDR3 length is 16 residues. From germline, CDR1 is SGHRS and CDR2 YFSETQ. In DNA form, the CDR3 reads TGCGCCAGCAGCTTGACCGGACAGGGACCCCAAGAGACCCAGTACTTC. This translates into CASSLTGQGPQETQYF.

The rearrangement links TRBV10-3 to TRBJ2-3, with D maybe TRBD2 (5 bases). The V end was cut by 0 bases, the J end by 3 bases, with 13 bases between. The CDR3 runs 16 residues. Germline V lookup: CDR1 ENHRY, CDR2 SYGVKD. CDR3 sequence reads: CAISESGVRTTDTQYF. DNA of the CDR3: TGTGCCATCAGTGAGTCGGGTGTCAGGACTACAGATACGCAGTATTTT.

The chain is built from TRBV5-1 and TRBJ1-6; D perhaps matches TRBD1 (5 bases). This CDR3 has 14 residues. Germline V gene sequence: CDR1 SGHRS, CDR2 YFSETQ. Trimming cost V 4 bases and J 8 bases, with 13 bases left between them. In DNA form, the CDR3 reads TGCGCCAGCAGCGGCGGGACCGGGCATTCACCCCTCCACTTT. This sequence encodes CASSGGTGHSPLHF.

In its sample, this clone was seen a few times. The gene calls are TRBV11-2 and TRBJ2-4, with D hard to call. V gave up 4 bases and J gave up 0 bases, with 10 bases separating them. The CDR3 runs 15 residues. Per the germline V gene, CDR1 is SGHAT and CDR2 is FQNNGV. The DNA of the CDR3 is TGTGCCAGCAGCTCAACGGTTCTAGCCAAAAACATTCAGTACTTC. This translates into CASSSTVLAKNIQYF.

There are a few counts of this clone. The chain recombines TRBV24-1 with TRBJ2-1; TRBD2 matches 11 bases. The CDR3 consists of 18 residues. The trim removed 4 bases at V and 3 bases at J, leaving 10 bases unmatched. Germline values: CDR1 KGHDR, CDR2 SFDVKD. This CDR3 is CATSDSASGTSGYNEQFF. The DNA of the CDR3 is TGTGCCACCAGTGACTCAGCCTCCGGGACTAGCGGCTACAATGAGCAGTTCTTC.

This chain connects TRBV4-2 to TRBJ2-7; TRBD1 agrees at 9 bases. Germline lookup yields CDR1 LGHNA and CDR2 YNFKEQ. This CDR3 has 15 residues. J was trimmed by 3 bases and V by 1 base; bases with no gene match: 4. The CDR3 bases are TGTGCCAGCAGCCAAGGGACAGGGGACTTCTACGAGCAGTACTTC. Amino acids: CASSQGTGDFYEQYF.

The chain has TRBV11-2 and TRBJ1-2; a weak D match, TRBD1 (6 bases). Trimming pared 3 bases from V and 4 bases from J, leaving 18 bases between. The germline CDR1 and CDR2 sequences are SGHAT and FQNNGV. CDR3 size: 16 residues. Here the CDR3 DNA reads TGTGCCAGCAGCTTGTTTGGTCCGACAGGAGCCTATGGCTACACCTTC. Translation gives CASSLFGPTGAYGYTF.

V gene TRBV6-6 combines with J gene TRBJ1-1; D is perhaps TRBD1 (5 bases). The germline gives CDR1 MNHNY, CDR2 SVGAGI (reference sequence). This CDR3 region has 13 residues. V lost 6 bases, J lost 5 bases, and 13 bases lay in between. CDR3 amino acids: CASSPGIVTEAFF. CDR3 coding DNA: TGTGCCAGCAGCCCAGGGATAGTAACTGAAGCTTTCTTT.

This sequence joins TRBV9 and TRBJ1-1; perhaps TRBD1 as D (5 bases). The germline CDR1 and CDR2 sequences are SGDLS and YYNGEE. V dropped 4 bases and J dropped 5 bases, with 18 bases sitting between them. The CDR3 runs 15 residues. CDR3 amino acids: CASSPRGGLRTEAFF. The CDR3 nucleotides read TGTGCCAGCAGCCCCCGGGGGGGGTTGAGGACTGAAGCTTTCTTT.

The rearrangement links TRBV15 to TRBJ2-7; 7 bases map to TRBD2. In germline, CDR1 is LNHNV, CDR2 YYDKDF (reference sequence). V was pared by 1 base and J by 3 bases, with 3 bases of the junction left unmatched. The CDR3 is made up of 14 amino acids. CDR3 in DNA: TGTGCCACCAGCAGAGCCGGGACTAACTACGAGCAGTACTTC. It encodes CATSRAGTNYEQYF.

This clone was picked up one time. The chain uses TRBV5-4 and TRBJ1-1; D perhaps matches TRBD1 (5 bases). Trimming pared 0 bases from V and 4 bases from J, leaving 13 bases between. Germline loops: CDR1 SGHNT, CDR2 YYREEE (reference sequence). The CDR3 has 15 amino acids. CDR3 bases: TGTGCCAGCAGCTTGGCTGGGGGGGGGTCCACTGAAGCTTTCTTT. It yields the protein CASSLAGGGSTEAFF. Full variable domain (outside the CDR3, taken from reference TRBV5-4 and TRBJ1-1): ETGVTQSPTHLIKTRGQQVTLRCSSQSGHNTVSWYQQALGQGPQFIFQYYREEENGRGNFPPRFSGLQFPNYSSELNVNALELDDSALYLCASSLAGGGSTEAFFGQGTRLTVV.

This chain links TRBV12-3 or TRBV12-4 with TRBJ1-1, with D tentatively TRBD1 (6 bases). The CDR3 has 12 residues. V lost 6 bases and J 6 bases, leaving 11 bases between the germline ends. CDR3: CASSPGQSEAFF. DNA for the CDR3: TGTGCCAGCAGCCCCGGACAGTCTGAAGCTTTCTTT.

V and J are TRBV7-9 and TRBJ1-2; 8 nucleotides agree with TRBD1. V lost 4 bases and J lost 7; bases outside the gene matches: 8. The CDR3 is 14 residues long. The germline CDR1 and CDR2 sequences are SEHNR and FQNEAQ (reference sequence). The CDR3 DNA sequence: TGTGCCAGCAGCTCGGACAGGGAATCTCCTGGCTACACCTTC. It is translated as CASSSDRESPGYTF.

This clone was detected once. This chain uses TRBV19 with TRBJ2-5; TRBD2 agrees at 9 bases. Unmatched junction bases numbered 11, after V lost 5 bases and J lost 4 bases. The CDR3 is 16 amino acids. CDR1 is LNHDA, CDR2 SQIVND, per germline (reference sequence). CDR3 loop: CASSPGVAGAGETQYF. The CDR3 DNA is TGTGCCAGTAGTCCTGGGGTAGCGGGAGCGGGAGAGACCCAGTACTTC. The full variable domain, with the rest looked up from reference TRBV19 and TRBJ2-5, is DGGITQSPKYLFRKEGQNVTLSCEQNLNHDAMYWYRQDPGQGLRLIYYSQIVNDFQKGDIAEGYSVSREKKESFPLTVTSAQKNPTAFYLCASSPGVAGAGETQYFGPGTRLLVL.

The chain couples TRBV10-2 to TRBJ1-6, with D unclear. The CDR3 extends over 14 amino acids. In germline, CDR1 is WSHSY, CDR2 SAAADI. Trimming pared 2 bases from V and 6 bases from J, leaving 8 bases between. CDR3 in amino acids: CASSEAGGNSPLHF. In DNA, the CDR3 is TGCGCCAGCAGTGAGGCAGGAGGTAATTCACCCCTCCACTTT.

The chain recombines TRBV27 with TRBJ1-4; D perhaps matches TRBD1 (6 bases). This CDR3 is 15 amino acids long. Germline V CDR1 and CDR2: MNHEY, SMNVEV (reference sequence). Trimming removed 2 bases at V and 5 bases at J, with 12 bases between. As DNA, the CDR3 is TGTGCCAGCAGTTTAGACGGGGGGCTGAATGAAAAACTGTTTTTT. Translated, it gives CASSLDGGLNEKLFF.

V is TRBV12-5 and J is TRBJ1-1; 7 bases match TRBD1. Trimming at V came to 0 bases and at J to 0 bases, leaving 7 bases not matched to a gene. The CDR3 covers 17 residues. CDR1 and CDR2 (germline): LGHNT, FRNRAP. The CDR3 protein is CASGLVVTGTLNTEAFF. The CDR3 DNA reads TGTGCTAGTGGTTTGGTAGTGACAGGGACCTTGAACACTGAAGCTTTCTTT. The whole variable domain, filled in from reference TRBV12-5 and TRBJ1-1, reads DARVTQTPRHKVTEMGQEVTMRCQPILGHNTVFWYRQTMMQGLELLAYFRNRAPLDDSGMPKDRFSAEMPDATLATLKIQPSEPRDSAVYFCASGLVVTGTLNTEAFFGQGTRLTVV.

The chain couples TRBV5-1 to TRBJ1-2, with D perhaps TRBD1 (5 bases). The CDR3 runs to 14 residues. Looked up from germline, CDR1 is SGHRS and CDR2 is YFSETQ. Trimming stripped 4 bases from V and 2 bases from J, with 12 bases between. CDR3 in amino acids: CASSPSGGNYGYTF. CDR3 sequence (DNA): TGCGCCAGCAGCCCGAGCGGGGGGAACTATGGCTACACCTTC.

J is TRBJ1-2 and V is TRBV29-1; D unresolved. The CDR3 has 11 amino acids. V lost 3 bases and J 6 bases, leaving 8 bases between the germline ends. From germline, CDR1 is SQVTM and CDR2 ANQGSEA. In DNA, the CDR3 is TGCAGCGTTGATTCCGGGGATGGCTACACCTTC. Protein: CSVDSGDGYTF.

This clone was detected only once. V is TRBV7-9 and J is TRBJ1-6; weak D call: TRBD1 (5 bases). Germline V gives CDR1 SEHNR, CDR2 FQNEAQ (reference sequence). V was clipped by 5 bases and J by 12 bases, with 11 bases between them. The CDR3 sequence is 12 residues long. The DNA for the CDR3 is TGTGCCAGCAGCCCCGGAGGGGAACCCCTCCACTTT. Translated: CASSPGGEPLHF.

The chain links TRBV5-1 to TRBJ1-5; D is uncertain. The germline V gene encodes CDR1 SGHRS and CDR2 YFSETQ. The CDR3 sequence is 16 residues long. V lost 0 bases and J lost 1, with 11 bases in between. For the CDR3, the DNA is TGCGCCAGCAGCTTGGGTCCAGAACAGAGCAATCAGCCCCAGCATTTT. This gives the protein CASSLGPEQSNQPQHF.

This chain connects TRBV27 to TRBJ1-1; no reliable D call. Trimming removed 2 bases from V and 0 bases from J, with 7 bases in between. The length of the CDR3 is 14 residues. Germline lookup yields CDR1 MNHEY and CDR2 SMNVEV (reference sequence). CDR3: CASSLRRMNTEAFF. The CDR3 region has the DNA TGTGCCAGCAGTTTACGGCGGATGAACACTGAAGCTTTCTTT.

As concerns this clone: At one end, the junction sequence differs from germline, possibly due to a read error. J is TRBJ2-7 and V is TRBV7-9; TRBD1 aligns across 10 bases. Per germline, CDR1 SEHNR and CDR2 FQNEAQ (reference sequence). The CDR3 is 15 amino acids. This CDR3 is CASTLMGQGSYEQYF. The CDR3 nucleotides are TGTGCCAGCACCTTAATGGGACAGGGGAGTTACGAGCAGTACTTC.

The rearrangement joins TRBV7-8 to TRBJ1-6; D remains unclear. Trimming cost V 4 bases and J 12 bases, with 13 bases left between them. Germline values: CDR1 SGHVS, CDR2 FQNEAQ. This CDR3 has 13 residues. The CDR3 coding sequence is TGTGCCAGCAGCTCCGACTCGATCCTACCCCTCCACTTT. Amino acids: CASSSDSILPLHF.

This clone turned up a few times. The chain carries TRBV30 and TRBJ1-2, with a tentative D call TRBD1 (6 bases). The germline V gene encodes CDR1 GTSNPN and CDR2 SVGIG (reference sequence). Trimming removed 1 base at V and 13 bases at J, with 19 bases between. CDR3 length: 13 residues. The CDR3 bases are TGTGCCTGGAGTGCCGACAGGAGAATTGGTCCCACCTTC. Translation gives CAWSADRRIGPTF. The full variable domain, completed using reference TRBV30 and TRBJ1-2, is SQTIHQWPATLVQPVGSPLSLECTVEGTSNPNLYWYRQAAGRGLQLLFYSVGIGQISSEVPQNLSASRPQDRQFILSSKKLLLSDSGFYLCAWSADRRIGPTFGSGTRLTVV.

This clone was seen only a few times. The gene calls are TRBV27 and TRBJ1-1; D perhaps matches TRBD1 (5 bases). V was trimmed by 5 bases and J by 11 bases, leaving 18 bases between them. This CDR3 contains 13 residues. Looked up from germline, CDR1 is MNHEY and CDR2 is SMNVEV (reference sequence). The CDR3 DNA reads as TGTGCCAGCAGTCTCAAATTCGACAGTGAGGCTTTCTTT. It codes for CASSLKFDSEAFF.